This T cell receptor (beta chain) was identified during a study of OX40 agonist ivuxolimab in advanced cancers. Study information: Patient treatment consisted of intravenous ivuxolimab administration every 2 weeks at 0.01 to 10 mg/kg.

Measured with immunoSEQ multiplex PCR; TCRdb has only the in-frame clones, and not every one. The table shows 100,000 to 150,000 clones, with less than 95% occurring only once. Germline CDR1 reads SGHDT; CDR2 reads YYEEEE. The V segment lost 4 bases and the J segment 4 bases; nucleotides outside the gene matches: 6. The CDR3 loop spans 16 amino acids. Regarding the study as a whole: Doses of 0.1 to 3.0 mg/kg were accompanied by clonal expansion of CD4+ and CD8+ blood T cells by week 6.

Remarks on this clone: Its antigen remains unidentified.

The TCR originated in an adult with an advanced solid tumor such as melanoma, head and neck, liver or kidney cancer. The material was CD4+ or CD8+ T cells sorted from blood, obtained in a trial of the OX40 agonist ivuxolimab. The V call is TRBV5-6, the J call TRBJ2-2, with 11 bases identical to TRBD2. CDR3 DNA sequence: TGTGCCAGCAGCACCAATAGCGGGAGGGGCACCGGGGAGCTGTTTTTT. It translates to CASSTNSGRGTGELFF.